This TCR beta chain was obtained from a study of blood T cell repertoires in COVID-19. For the study at large: Researchers got acute and convalescent COVID-19 samples from the United States, Italy and Spain. Sources were T cells, B-cell-depleted T cells, or PBMCs; the material itself was cDNA or gDNA.

In the source study's methods: Reference gene primer amplification yielded estimated nucleated cell counts. Produced via immunoSEQ multiplex PCR; TCRdb's table is partial and in-frame only. V and J calls and clone size follow that table, whereas D and trimming were derived from the DNA. The sample lists fewer than 80,000 clones, about 90% occurring once. CDR3 length: 14 amino acids. Germline V CDR1 and CDR2: SGHDN, FVKESK. Trimming stripped 1 base from V and 4 bases from J, with 8 bases between. Sequenced sample: peripheral blood. The J gene is TRBJ2-1, the V gene TRBV14; D possibly corresponds to TRBD2 (5 bases). The receptor was derived from a human donor in a cohort sampled during active COVID-19. CDR3 amino acids: CASSQGGIYNEQFF. CDR3 bases: TGTGCCAGCAGCCAAGGAGGGATATACAATGAGCAGTTCTTC.